This T cell receptor (beta chain) originates from a study of T cell responses to AZD1222 COVID-19 vaccine. Study outcomes and limitations: Among those given AZD1222, only five to seven were seropositive at baseline.

Deletions cut 1 base from V and 5 bases from J, with 9 bases between. Germline-derived CDR1 and CDR2 are SGHRS and YFSETQ. The CDR3 is 13 amino acids. To note about this clone: Its matching antigen is unknown.

The repertoire was sequenced with immunoSEQ multiplex PCR; TCRdb's copy has only in-frame clones and lacks some. The data contain about 83,000 clones, approximately 90% of them seen just once; the ten biggest clones take up under 35%. The V gene is TRBV5-1, the J gene TRBJ1-2; unclear D gene. The material sequenced was peripheral blood, taken 28 days after the second AZD1222 dose. The clonotype was recovered from an adult who received the AZD1222 COVID-19 vaccine. CDR3 in amino acids: CASSLTAEYGYTF. Written as DNA, the CDR3 is TGCGCCAGCAGCTTGACGGCGGAGTATGGCTACACCTTC.